The 25 T cell receptor beta chains in this list originate from one sample, sequenced in a study of identical twins. Each CDR3 protein gets one entry after TCRdb re-called the 5' RACE reads with MiXCR. This table holds just over 500,000 distinct CDR3 sequences, less than 25% found once. The same data also went into a second study, on T cells expressing NK-cell markers.

Sequencing was done on a sample of CD4+ T cells sorted from blood. The receptor set was obtained from a woman younger than 35 in good health.

The chain links TRBV11-2 to TRBJ1-1; 7 nucleotides match TRBD1. The CDR3 covers 16 residues. V was pared by 0 bases and J by 4 bases, with 8 bases of the junction left unmatched. Per germline, CDR1 SGHAT and CDR2 FQNNGV. CDR3 in DNA: TGTGCCAGCAGCTTAGAGAGGGGGCGAAGAGTCACTGAAGCTTTCTTT. It is translated as CASSLERGRRVTEAFF. The variable domain in full, completed from reference TRBV11-2 and TRBJ1-1, reads EAGVAQSPRYKIIEKRQSVAFWCNPISGHATLYWYQQILGQGPKLLIQFQNNGVVDDSQLPKDRFSAERLKGVDSTLKIQPAKLEDSAVYLCASSLERGRRVTEAFFGQGTRLTVV.

This clonotype occurred a few times. The chain employs TRBV4-2 and TRBJ2-1, with 11 bases identical to TRBD1. The V segment lost 3 bases and the J segment 5 bases; nucleotides outside the gene matches: 12. This CDR3 region has 18 residues. Germline V gene lookup returns CDR1 LGHNA and CDR2 YNFKEQ. The CDR3 nucleotides are TGTGCCAGCAGCCAGAGAGGGACAGGGGGTATTCGGGACAATGAGCAGTTCTTC. Translated, it gives CASSQRGTGGIRDNEQFF.

This clonotype was seen a handful of times. V is TRBV20-1 and J is TRBJ2-5; weak D call: TRBD2 (5 bases). V was cut by 2 bases and J by 1 base, with 11 bases left in between. Germline-derived CDR1 and CDR2 are DFQATT and SNEGSKA (reference sequence). The CDR3 runs 14 residues. The CDR3 DNA is TGCAGTGCTAGACGGACTTTCAGCCAAGAGACCCAGTACTTC. It is translated as CSARRTFSQETQYF.

This clonotype has only a few counts. The rearrangement links TRBV5-1 to TRBJ2-2; 7 nucleotides align to TRBD1. The V segment lost 0 bases and the J segment 6 bases; nucleotides outside the gene matches: 14. Germline CDR1 SGHRS, CDR2 YFSETQ. The CDR3 has 18 amino acids. The chain's CDR3 is CASSLATGNSYVAGELFF. The CDR3 bases are TGCGCCAGCAGCTTGGCGACAGGGAATTCTTACGTCGCCGGGGAGCTGTTTTTT.

This clonotype was picked up many times. The chain couples TRBV12-3 or TRBV12-4 to TRBJ2-5; no reliable D call. The ends were cut back, 6 bases at V and 4 bases at J, with 12 bases in the middle. This CDR3 is 13 amino acids long. The CDR3 loop is CASSNHGIETQYF. DNA of the CDR3: TGTGCCAGCAGCAATCACGGCATAGAGACCCAGTACTTC.

This clonotype turned up a few times. The CDR3 loop reads CASGRTGYGANVLTF. The CDR3 DNA follows: TGTGCCAGCGGGAGAACAGGGTACGGGGCCAACGTCCTGACTTTC. This chain joins TRBV12-3 or TRBV12-4 and TRBJ2-6; a possible D gene is TRBD1 (6 bases). The V and J ends lost 8 bases and 4 bases respectively, with 15 bases between them. The CDR3 is 15 residues long.

The chain combines TRBV12-3 or TRBV12-4 with TRBJ1-2; D call uncertain. This CDR3 region has 14 residues. Between the trimmed V and J ends, which lost 10 bases and 5 bases, there was a span of 20 bases. The CDR3 DNA sequence: TGTGCCACCTCCCGTCATGGCAGCAAATATGGCTACACCTTC. Protein sequence: CATSRHGSKYGYTF.

J is TRBJ2-7 and V is TRBV6-5; 9 bases fit TRBD2. Per germline, CDR1 MNHEY and CDR2 SVGAGI. The CDR3 covers 15 residues. Losses at the gene ends were 0 bases for V and 4 bases for J; bases not matched to a gene: 4. CDR3 sequence reads: CASSYSRSGGYEQYF. The CDR3 coding sequence is TGTGCCAGCAGTTACTCGCGTAGCGGGGGTTACGAGCAGTACTTC.

This clonotype was seen a handful of times. The chain recombines TRBV25-1 with TRBJ2-1; D possibly corresponds to TRBD2 (5 bases). The germline V gene has CDR1 MGHDK and CDR2 SYGVNS. The CDR3 runs to 14 residues. V was pared by 7 bases and J by 9 bases, with 19 bases between. The CDR3 DNA reads TGTGCCAGCATCCGGGAAATTGGTCTGGGTGAGCAGTTCTTC. As protein: CASIREIGLGEQFF.

This clonotype was detected a few times. The J gene is TRBJ2-1, the V gene TRBV15; the D gene is possibly TRBD1 (5 bases). V lost 3 bases to trimming and J lost 9 bases, with 15 bases between them. The CDR3 spans 14 residues. Germline CDR1 and CDR2: LNHNV and YYDKDF (reference sequence). As DNA, the CDR3 is TGTGCCACCAGCAGGCAGACAGCCGGCGTTGAGCAGTTCTTC. Translating it yields CATSRQTAGVEQFF.

This clonotype was seen a handful of times. The gene calls are TRBV27 and TRBJ2-7; D gene unclear. There are 13 residues in the CDR3. CDR1 is MNHEY, CDR2 SMNVEV, per germline (reference sequence). Trimming took 8 bases from V and 1 from J, leaving 12 bases between them. CDR3 loop: CASLHHFSYEQYF. The CDR3 coding sequence is TGTGCCAGCCTACATCATTTTTCCTACGAGCAGTACTTC.

This clonotype was seen a few times. The rearrangement uses TRBV7-2 and TRBJ2-3; TRBD2 agrees at 11 bases. The trim removed 5 bases at V and 3 bases at J, leaving 7 bases unmatched. This CDR3 has 16 residues. CDR1 is SGHTA, CDR2 FQGNSA, per germline. The DNA of the CDR3 is TGTGCCAGCAGCCAGACCGGGACTAGCGGAACAGATACGCAGTATTTT. This sequence encodes CASSQTGTSGTDTQYF. The full variable domain, rest sourced from reference TRBV7-2 and TRBJ2-3, is GAGVSQSPSNKVTEKGKDVELRCDPISGHTALYWYRQSLGQGLEFLIYFQGNSAPDKSGLPSDRFSAERTGGSVSTLTIQRTQQEDSAVYLCASSQTGTSGTDTQYFGPGTRLTVL.

The gene calls are TRBV11-2 and TRBJ1-5; 7 nucleotides line up with TRBD1. In germline, CDR1 is SGHAT, CDR2 FQNNGV. This CDR3 is built from 15 residues. The V segment lost 5 bases and the J segment 5 bases; nucleotides outside the gene matches: 9. This chain's CDR3 is CASSTLRDSYQPQHF. The DNA for the CDR3 is TGTGCCAGCAGCACTCTCCGGGACAGTTATCAGCCCCAGCATTTT.

Notes on this clonotype: One end of the junction is discordant with germline, which a read error may explain. The gene calls are TRBV12-3 or TRBV12-4 and TRBJ1-5; D uncertain. This CDR3 is 15 amino acids long. CDR3 amino acids: CASSLGGLVGQPQHF. CDR3 DNA: TGTGCCAGCAGCTTAGGAGGCTTGGTAGGTCAGCCCCAGCATTTT.

V usage is TRBV5-1 and J usage is TRBJ2-5; a possible D gene is TRBD1 (8 bases). The CDR3 contains 15 residues. Germline V gene lookup returns CDR1 SGHRS and CDR2 YFSETQ. The V gene lost 4 bases and the J gene lost 3 bases, with 16 bases spanning the gap. DNA of the CDR3: TGCGCCAGCAGCGTCGGACAGGGAGGGAAAGAGACCCAGTACTTC. It specifies CASSVGQGGKETQYF. The full variable domain, rest sourced from reference TRBV5-1 and TRBJ2-5, is KAGVTQTPRYLIKTRGQQVTLSCSPISGHRSVSWYQQTPGQGLQFLFEYFSETQRNKGNFPGRFSGRQFSNSRSEMNVSTLELGDSALYLCASSVGQGGKETQYFGPGTRLLVL.

The V and J genes are TRBV15 and TRBJ1-5; 8 bases line up with TRBD1. CDR3 length: 12 residues. Losses at the gene ends were 7 bases for V and 8 bases for J; bases not matched to a gene: 4. The germline V gene encodes CDR1 LNHNV and CDR2 YYDKDF (reference sequence). The CDR3 spells CATKTGDKPQHF. The CDR3 region has the DNA TGTGCCACCAAGACAGGGGATAAGCCCCAGCATTTT.

The rearrangement links TRBV23-1 to TRBJ2-7; 10 bases agree with TRBD2. TRBV23-1 is noted as an ORF with a role that remains uncertain. V gave up 2 bases and J gave up 1 base; unmatched junction bases: 8. The CDR3 runs 17 residues. The CDR3 spells CASSQLNTSGNSYEQYF. DNA of the CDR3: TGCGCCAGCAGTCAACTCAACACTAGCGGGAATTCCTACGAGCAGTACTTC.

This clonotype was seen only a few times. The chain links TRBV6-2 or TRBV6-3 to TRBJ1-1, with unresolved D. The germline V gene encodes CDR1 MNHEY and CDR2 SVGEGT. Trimming shortened V by 6 bases and J by 0 bases, and 14 bases separated the two germline ends. The CDR3 runs 15 residues. The CDR3 protein is CASRRVSDVNTEAFF. CDR3 nucleotide sequence: TGTGCCAGCAGACGGGTCTCGGACGTGAACACTGAAGCTTTCTTT.

This chain connects TRBV5-1 to TRBJ2-1, with 11 bases lining up with TRBD2. The CDR3 loop spans 15 amino acids. Trimming took 7 bases from V and 0 from J; bases not matched to a gene: 3. CDR1 SGHRS and CDR2 YFSETQ come from the germline V gene. DNA for the CDR3: TGCGCCAGCGGCACTAGCGGGAGCTCCTACAATGAGCAGTTCTTC. Translating it yields CASGTSGSSYNEQFF.

This clonotype was found a few times. This chain links TRBV10-1 with TRBJ2-7; D is tentatively TRBD1 or TRBD2 (6 bases each). The CDR3 contains 13 residues. V lost 4 bases and J 5 bases, leaving 12 bases between the germline ends. CDR1 and CDR2 from the germline V gene are WNHNN and SYGVQD (reference sequence). The CDR3 region has the DNA TGCGCCAGCAGTGGCACAGGGAGGCACGAGCAGTACTTC. It specifies CASSGTGRHEQYF.

This clonotype came up a few times. The V call is TRBV4-3, the J call TRBJ2-7, with D uncertain. The V and J ends lost 0 bases and 5 bases respectively, with 11 bases between them. Germline V gene lookup returns CDR1 LGHNA and CDR2 YSLEER. This CDR3 has 14 residues. The CDR3 spells CASSQEYSQHEQYF. CDR3 coding DNA: TGCGCCAGCAGCCAAGAGTACAGTCAGCACGAGCAGTACTTC.

This chain uses TRBV27 with TRBJ1-2; D remains ambiguous. This CDR3 comprises 16 residues. V shed 3 bases and J shed 4 bases, with 18 bases lying between them. Germline loops: CDR1 MNHEY, CDR2 SMNVEV (reference sequence). The CDR3 DNA reads as TGTGCCAGCAGTTTGGCAGCCCCCTTGGGCTCCTATGGCTACACCTTC. This codes for CASSLAAPLGSYGYTF.

The genes are TRBV6-2 or TRBV6-3 and TRBJ2-2; 8 bases are shared with TRBD1. V shed 4 bases and J 4 bases; nucleotides not matched to a gene: 2. Germline V gene data show CDR1 as MNHEY and CDR2 as SVGEGT. There are 14 residues in the CDR3. CDR3 coding DNA: TGTGCCAGCAGTTGGACAGGGTTCACCGGGGAGCTGTTTTTT. Translation: CASSWTGFTGELFF.

J is TRBJ2-1 and V is TRBV11-2, with 9 bases matching TRBD2. V shed 3 bases and J 4 bases; nucleotides not matched to a gene: 4. The CDR3 consists of 15 residues. CDR1 and CDR2 from the germline V gene are SGHAT and FQNNGV. DNA of the CDR3: TGTGCCAGCAGCTTGTACAGCGGGGGGTACAATGAGCAGTTCTTC. This gives the protein CASSLYSGGYNEQFF.

This clonotype was seen many times. The chain has TRBV12-3 or TRBV12-4 and TRBJ1-2; D not certain. Trimming took 3 bases from V and 0 from J, leaving 5 bases between them. This CDR3 is 13 amino acids long. CDR3 sequence (DNA): TGTGCCAGCAGTTTCGTGGCTAACTATGGCTACACCTTC. Its translation is CASSFVANYGYTF.